The entry below describes one T cell receptor (beta chain). These data are taken from a study of blood T cell repertoires in COVID-19. Across the study: T cells, B-cell-depleted T cells, or PBMCs supplied cDNA or gDNA.

Residents of 24 US areas, aged roughly 18 to 89 years, made up the participants. TCRdb keeps only in-frame clones here, not all; method: immunoSEQ multiplex PCR. The sample contains about 220,000 clones, over 75% of which appear only once. Looked up from germline, CDR1 is MGHRA and CDR2 is YSYEKL. The CDR3 totals 15 residues. V lost 4 bases, J lost 4 bases, and 16 bases lay in between. Material for sequencing was PBMCs or T cells enriched from blood (not recorded which). The clonotype originates from a woman aged 60-75 years who had recovered from COVID-19. V is TRBV4-1 and J is TRBJ2-5; weak D call: TRBD1 (6 bases). Here the CDR3 DNA reads TGCGCCAGCAGCCGAACAGGGTTATTGGGAGAGACCCAGTACTTC. This encodes CASSRTGLLGETQYF.